This TCR beta chain was identified during a study of CD8 T cells in Susac syndrome. Background on the study: The sequenced Susac syndrome patients included about six who had clinically active disease and about 8 who were in remission. When their blood was taken, patients with Susac syndrome were therapy-naive, taking corticosteroids, or taking intravenous immunoglobulin alone.

All included Susac syndrome patients satisfied recently defined diagnostic criteria for definite or probable disease. The study's findings and limits: The CD4+ T cell repertoires of Susac syndrome were found to show no clonal expansion.

Remarks on this clonotype: Its antigen is not known.

Random hexamers were used to reverse transcribe an amount of roughly 0.45 to 1 ug RNA. MiXCR was run by TCRdb on the immunoSEQ multiplex PCR reads, yielding one entry per CDR3 protein. The repertoire holds 100,000 or so distinct CDR3 sequences, with 85% to 95% as singletons. This receptor was identified in a human donor with Susac syndrome. The sample comprised CD4+ T cells from PBMCs.

The CDR3 loop is CSALGQSGDNSPLHF. Here the CDR3 DNA reads TGCAGTGCTCTCGGACAGTCAGGGGATAATTCACCCCTCCACTTT. The gene calls are TRBV20-1 and TRBJ1-6, with TRBD1 as a possible D gene (6 bases). The germline V gene encodes CDR1 DFQATT and CDR2 SNEGSKA (reference sequence). This CDR3 contains 15 residues. Trimming shortened V by 5 bases and J by 5 bases, and 16 bases separated the two germline ends.